This T cell receptor beta chain was retrieved from a study of glioma-infiltrating T cells after dendritic cell vaccination. About the study: Three intradermal dendritic cell vaccine injections were given every two weeks.

The PCR used 60 V beta and 13 J beta primers. Assay used: immunoSEQ multiplex PCR; TCRdb lists only in-frame clones, some missing. The sample has 40,000 or so clones; almost 85% are singletons. The V gene lost 2 bases and the J gene lost 6 bases, with 7 bases spanning the gap. Germline lookup yields CDR1 SEHNR and CDR2 FQNEAQ (reference sequence). This CDR3 is 13 amino acids long. The clonotype was recovered from a human donor with glioblastoma. Specimen: blood, collected before dendritic cell vaccination. This chain connects TRBV7-9 to TRBJ2-2; D uncertain. CDR3 coding DNA: TGTGCCAGCAGCTTAAGGAGATCCGGGGAGCTGTTTTTT. Amino acids: CASSLRRSGELFF.